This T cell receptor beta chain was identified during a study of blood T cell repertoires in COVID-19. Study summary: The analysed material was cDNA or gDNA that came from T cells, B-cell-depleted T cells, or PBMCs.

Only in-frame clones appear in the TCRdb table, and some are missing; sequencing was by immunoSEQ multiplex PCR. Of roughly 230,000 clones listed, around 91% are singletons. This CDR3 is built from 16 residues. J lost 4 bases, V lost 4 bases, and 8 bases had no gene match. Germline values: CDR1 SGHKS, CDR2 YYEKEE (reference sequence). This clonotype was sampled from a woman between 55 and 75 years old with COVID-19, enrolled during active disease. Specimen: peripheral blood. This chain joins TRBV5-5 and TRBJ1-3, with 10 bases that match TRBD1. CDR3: CASSTGTGALGNTIYF. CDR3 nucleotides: TGTGCCAGCAGCACCGGGACAGGGGCCCTCGGAAACACCATATATTTT.